This T cell receptor (beta chain) appears in the sequencing data of a study of vaccination effects on CD4 cells after COVID-19. Clones were read by immunoSEQ multiplex PCR, and TCRdb kept only the in-frame ones, dropping some. The top ten hold more than 10% of the sample, which has 68,000 or so clones, around 80% seen once. With respect to this clone: Its antigen is unknown.

Antigen-specific CD4+ T cell clonotypes were called by their expansion after viral peptide-pool culture in ViraFEST. With approximately 10 days of culture completed, CD4+ T cells were isolated. People in the vaccine group had not been infected with SARS-CoV-2 before, and their nucleocapsid antibodies were negative. The CDR3 extends over 15 amino acids. Trimming shortened V by 1 base and J by 3 bases, and 12 bases separated the two germline ends. Germline lookup yields CDR1 LNHDA and CDR2 SQIVND (reference sequence). The sequenced sample was CD4+ T cells from PBMCs cultured with SARS-CoV-2 spike peptides, obtained before COVID-19 vaccination. The receptor was isolated from a human donor who received a COVID-19 vaccine. The V gene is TRBV19, the J gene TRBJ2-5, with D possibly called TRBD1 or TRBD2 (5 bases each). The CDR3 DNA reads as TGTGCCAGTAGTATAGCTGTGGGGCGGGAAGAGACCCAGTACTTC. Amino acid sequence: CASSIAVGREETQYF.